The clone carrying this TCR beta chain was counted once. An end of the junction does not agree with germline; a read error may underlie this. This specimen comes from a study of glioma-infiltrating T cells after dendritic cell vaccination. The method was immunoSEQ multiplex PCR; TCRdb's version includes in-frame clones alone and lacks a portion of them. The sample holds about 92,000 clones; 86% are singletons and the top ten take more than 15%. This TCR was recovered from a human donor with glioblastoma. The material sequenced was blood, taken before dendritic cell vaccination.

The CDR3 nucleotides read TGCAGCGTCGAAGCGGGGGGGCGCACAGATACGCAGTATTTT. This sequence encodes CSVEAGGRTDTQYF. The rearrangement joins TRBV29-1 to TRBJ2-3, with 10 positions matching TRBD2. The V gene's germline CDR1 is SQVTM and CDR2 ANQGSEA. The CDR3 sequence is 14 residues long.